Listed below are T cell receptor beta chains from one sample, sequenced in a study of blood T cell repertoires in COVID-19. Clones were read by immunoSEQ multiplex PCR, and TCRdb kept only the in-frame ones, dropping some. The sample lists just over 300,000 clones; 75% to 90% were seen once. Sequenced sample: PBMCs or T cells enriched from blood (not recorded which). The receptors shown here come from a man under 40 who had recovered from COVID-19. Each CDR3 is given with its conserved first and last residue. The D gene is left open where the match is weak. The size field is filled for only some rows; it gives once, few, many or a size class.

-,TRBV2,TRBD1,TRBJ1-5,CASSPQGMYQPQHF,TGTGCCAGCAGTCCACAGGGGATGTATCAGCCCCAGCATTTT
-,TRBV5-4,TRBD1,TRBJ1-2,CASSRGGTGDPTNYGYTF,TGTGCCAGCTCCCGAGGGGGGACAGGGGACCCTACTAACTATGGCTACACCTTC
-,TRBV5-6,TRBD1,TRBJ2-2,CASSLGQGAMVGELFF,TGTGCCAGCAGCTTGGGACAGGGGGCTATGGTCGGGGAGCTGTTTTTT
-,TRBV4-2,TRBD1,TRBJ1-4,CASSRGTGEKLFF,TGTGCCAGCAGCCGAGGGACAGGGGAAAAACTGTTTTTT
once,TRBV5-1,-,TRBJ1-1,CASSLNSQRGTEAFF,TGCGCCAGCAGCTTGAATTCACAGAGAGGGACTGAAGCTTTCTTT
-,TRBV20-1,-,TRBJ2-7,CSASTGASSYEQYF,TGCAGTGCTAGTACAGGAGCGAGCTCCTACGAGCAGTACTTC
-,TRBV7-2,TRBD1,TRBJ1-3,CASSVGQGGSGNTIYF,TGTGCCAGCAGCGTGGGACAGGGAGGCTCTGGAAACACCATATATTTT
-,TRBV27,-,TRBJ2-7,CASSLSAGALGEQYF,TGTGCCAGCAGTTTATCGGCAGGGGCACTAGGGGAGCAGTACTTC
-,TRBV6-5,-,TRBJ1-1,CASTPRGITEAFF,TGTGCCAGCACTCCACGGGGAATCACTGAAGCTTTCTTT
-,TRBV3-1/TRBV3-2,TRBD2,TRBJ2-1,CASSHVGGAYNEQFF,TGTGCCAGCAGCCATGTCGGGGGGGCCTACAATGAGCAGTTCTTC
-,TRBV7-2,TRBD2,TRBJ2-1,CASSSRRTSGSEQFF,TGTGCCAGCAGCTCCCGCAGGACTAGCGGCAGTGAGCAGTTCTTC
-,TRBV18,TRBD1,TRBJ1-1,CASSLRQGMGTEAFF,TGTGCCAGCTCTCTAAGACAGGGGATGGGGACTGAAGCTTTCTTT
-,TRBV11-2,-,TRBJ1-2,CASSSPRSYRDGYTF,TGTGCCAGCAGCTCTCCCCGGAGTTACAGGGACGGCTACACCTTC
-,TRBV4-3,-,TRBJ2-1,CASSQEVDSNEQFF,TGCGCCAGCAGCCAAGAAGTGGACAGCAATGAGCAGTTCTTC
-,TRBV21-1,-,TRBJ2-1,CASSKEQGGTGHHNEQFF,TGTGCCAGCAGCAAAGAACAGGGCGGGACAGGGCATCACAATGAGCAGTTCTTC
-,TRBV11-2,-,TRBJ1-5,CASSLDSNQPQHF,TGTGCCAGCAGCTTAGACAGTAATCAGCCCCAGCATTTT
-,TRBV5-1,TRBD1,TRBJ2-7,CASSQTGINSYEQYF,TGCGCCAGCAGCCAGACAGGGATTAACTCCTACGAGCAGTACTTC